Listed below are T cell receptor beta chains from one sample, sequenced in a study of T cells in Graves' hyperthyroidism and ophthalmopathy. Using its own MiXCR run on the multiplex PCR reads, TCRdb lists one record per CDR3 protein. The sample lists fewer than 25,000 distinct CDR3 sequences; approximately 54% were seen once. Specimen: blood. These receptors all stem from a woman aged 40-49 years with Graves' hyperthyroidism that later progressed to Graves' ophthalmopathy. The CDR3 runs from the conserved cysteine through the conserved F or W. The order of the fields is CDR3 protein, D gene, clone size, V gene. D genes are given only for firm matches. Rows may omit the clone size; those that give it use once, few, many or a size class.

CDR3 protein: CASSLVGGRSSYEQYF; D gene: -; clone size: many; V gene: TRBV28
CDR3 protein: CASSEGAVPNEQYF; D gene: -; clone size: -; V gene: TRBV2
CDR3 protein: CASSHLIPRADRPNYGYTF; D gene: -; clone size: many; V gene: TRBV4-1
CDR3 protein: CARDIDGYTF; D gene: -; clone size: -; V gene: TRBV5-1
CDR3 protein: CSARTTTRGTYEQYF; D gene: -; clone size: -; V gene: TRBV20-1
CDR3 protein: CASSKRQGGNEKLFF; D gene: TRBD1; clone size: -; V gene: TRBV5-1
CDR3 protein: CASSITSGEQYF; D gene: TRBD2; clone size: -; V gene: TRBV5-6
CDR3 protein: CASSESRDPTHPIHNEQFF; D gene: -; clone size: once; V gene: TRBV25-1
CDR3 protein: CASSITGGGNQPQHF; D gene: -; clone size: -; V gene: TRBV19
CDR3 protein: CASSQGPGGGELFF; D gene: -; clone size: medium-sized; V gene: TRBV7-7
CDR3 protein: CASGLTGEVEETQYF; D gene: -; clone size: many; V gene: TRBV7-9
CDR3 protein: CASSPTWGETQYF; D gene: -; clone size: -; V gene: TRBV7-8
CDR3 protein: CASSPHLYNEQFF; D gene: -; clone size: many; V gene: TRBV28
CDR3 protein: CANSSVGQEAYEQYF; D gene: -; clone size: once; V gene: TRBV28
CDR3 protein: CASSLEGEIYGYTF; D gene: -; clone size: few; V gene: TRBV7-2
CDR3 protein: CSARVLGQYYEQYF; D gene: TRBD1; clone size: large; V gene: TRBV20-1
CDR3 protein: CASSPLRTPSPNNEQFF; D gene: -; clone size: few; V gene: TRBV24-1
CDR3 protein: CSASLGLAWNKETQYF; D gene: -; clone size: medium-sized; V gene: TRBV20-1
CDR3 protein: CSVDRGGIDGYTF; D gene: -; clone size: -; V gene: TRBV29-1
CDR3 protein: CASRSRQPSGANVLTF; D gene: -; clone size: -; V gene: TRBV2
CDR3 protein: CAISSDRGATNEKLFF; D gene: TRBD1; clone size: -; V gene: TRBV10-3
CDR3 protein: CATRADLSGANVLTF; D gene: -; clone size: -; V gene: TRBV27
CDR3 protein: CASRESSYNEQFF; D gene: -; clone size: -; V gene: TRBV7-2
CDR3 protein: CSARPIGGLESDTQYF; D gene: TRBD2; clone size: -; V gene: TRBV20-1
CDR3 protein: CASSLNGGQGVNEKLFF; D gene: -; clone size: -; V gene: TRBV7-3
CDR3 protein: CATRLAGGTNEQFF; D gene: TRBD2; clone size: -; V gene: TRBV6-1
CDR3 protein: CASSASGDRGFYEQFF; D gene: TRBD1; clone size: many; V gene: TRBV6-1
CDR3 protein: CASSGWTGGAGYGYTF; D gene: TRBD1; clone size: -; V gene: TRBV9
CDR3 protein: CASSATGTAYEQYF; D gene: TRBD1; clone size: once; V gene: TRBV2
CDR3 protein: CASSLADDRGYEQYF; D gene: TRBD1; clone size: few; V gene: TRBV7-6
CDR3 protein: CASRSGKDTEAFF; D gene: -; clone size: -; V gene: TRBV19
CDR3 protein: CASSVPGANEQYF; D gene: -; clone size: -; V gene: TRBV2
CDR3 protein: CASIRAGEQYF; D gene: -; clone size: once; V gene: TRBV5-6
CDR3 protein: CASSPRTVDTDTQYF; D gene: -; clone size: -; V gene: TRBV11-2
CDR3 protein: CSARDPGTSGTSGFF; D gene: -; clone size: -; V gene: TRBV20-1
CDR3 protein: CASRPRQGALLYEQYF; D gene: TRBD1; clone size: -; V gene: TRBV7-9
CDR3 protein: CASSPRAYQETQYF; D gene: -; clone size: once; V gene: TRBV7-2
CDR3 protein: CASSIVGNSNQPQHF; D gene: -; clone size: medium-sized; V gene: TRBV19
CDR3 protein: CSARGGTGELFF; D gene: -; clone size: -; V gene: TRBV20-1
CDR3 protein: CASSPTLGAGNTIYF; D gene: -; clone size: few; V gene: TRBV19
CDR3 protein: CASSLFRNTEAFF; D gene: -; clone size: -; V gene: TRBV5-6
CDR3 protein: CASSPNKLAGTDTQYF; D gene: TRBD2; clone size: once; V gene: TRBV7-2
CDR3 protein: CASSTRQGANEKLFF; D gene: TRBD1; clone size: -; V gene: TRBV19
CDR3 protein: CARASGTPNYEQYF; D gene: TRBD2; clone size: -; V gene: TRBV2